The T cell receptor (beta chain) under discussion was sequenced for a study of early T cells in non-severe SARS-CoV-2 infection. The V end was cut by 1 base, the J end by 8 bases, with 14 bases between. CDR1 and CDR2 (germline): LGHDT, YNNKEL (reference sequence). The CDR3 has 14 amino acids. TCRdb recomputed calls from the 5' RACE reads with MiXCR, one row per CDR3 protein. The sample has about 19,000 distinct CDR3 sequences; approximately 4% are singletons. This clonotype was observed many times. The TCR sequence derives from an adult who was a healthcare worker with PCR-confirmed SARS-CoV-2 infection or an uninfected control (not recorded which). The chain uses TRBV3-1 and TRBJ1-2; no definite D call. Sequenced: whole blood. CDR3 bases: TGTGCCAGCAGCCAAGCGAGTGCCCCATGGGGCTACACCTTC. As protein: CASSQASAPWGYTF.